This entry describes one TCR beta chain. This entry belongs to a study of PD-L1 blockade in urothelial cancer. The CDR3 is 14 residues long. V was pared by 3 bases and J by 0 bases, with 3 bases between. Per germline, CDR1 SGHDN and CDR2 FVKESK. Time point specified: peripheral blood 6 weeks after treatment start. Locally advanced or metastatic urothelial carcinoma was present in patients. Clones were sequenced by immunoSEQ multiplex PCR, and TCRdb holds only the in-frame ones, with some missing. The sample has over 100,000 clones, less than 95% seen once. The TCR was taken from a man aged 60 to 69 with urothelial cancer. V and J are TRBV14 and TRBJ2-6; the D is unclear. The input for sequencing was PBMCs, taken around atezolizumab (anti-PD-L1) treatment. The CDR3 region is CASSHLSGANVLTF. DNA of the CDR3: TGTGCCAGCAGCCACCTCTCTGGGGCCAACGTCCTGACTTTC.